These 5 T cell receptor beta chains came from one sample sequenced in a study of T cells in Graves' hyperthyroidism and ophthalmopathy. RNA transcripts served as the template for amplifying TCR beta CDR3 regions. An initial round of RT-PCR targeting the TCR CDR3 relied on the HTBI primer set. TCRdb ran MiXCR on the multiplex PCR reads and lists one entry per CDR3 protein. This repertoire shows under 350,000 distinct CDR3 sequences, roughly 20% found once; its top ten account for approximately 49%. Material for sequencing was blood. The origin of the receptors is a woman aged 45-59 years with Graves' hyperthyroidism.

This clonotype was counted only a few times. The rearrangement uses TRBV20-1 and TRBJ2-3; 7 nucleotides align to TRBD2. V lost 3 bases and J lost 2; bases outside the gene matches: 5. The germline gives CDR1 DFQATT, CDR2 SNEGSKA (reference sequence). CDR3 length: 14 amino acids. The CDR3 DNA sequence: TGCAGTGCTAGTTTAGCGGGTAACACAGATACGCAGTATTTT. Encoded protein: CSASLAGNTDTQYF.

V and J are TRBV19 and TRBJ2-1, with TRBD1 matching 7 bases. Germline V gene lookup returns CDR1 LNHDA and CDR2 SQIVND (reference sequence). V was pared by 3 bases and J by 0 bases, with 2 bases of the junction left unmatched. The CDR3 has 15 residues. CDR3 residues: CASSMGQSSYNEQFF. CDR3 coding DNA: TGTGCCAGTAGTATGGGACAGAGCTCCTACAATGAGCAGTTCTTC.

This clonotype has more than one count but fewer than ten. Here the CDR3 reads CAWSGGGLFYGYTF. CDR3 in DNA: TGTGCCTGGAGCGGGGGGGGCCTCTTCTATGGCTACACCTTC. The rearrangement uses TRBV30 and TRBJ1-2; D may be TRBD1 (6 bases). This CDR3 is built from 14 residues. Looked up from germline, CDR1 is GTSNPN and CDR2 is SVGIG (reference sequence). V was clipped by 3 bases and J by 4 bases, with 15 bases between them.

Turning to this clonotype: Compared with germline, one end of the junction differs, possibly owing to a read error. The chain recombines TRBV18 with TRBJ2-7; TRBD1 matches at 9 bases. Germline CDR1 reads KGHSH; CDR2 reads LQKENI. CDR3 length: 15 amino acids. In nucleotides, the CDR3 is TGTGCCAGCTCACGTACAGGGGGCAGTTCCTGCGAGCAGTACTTC. It encodes CASSRTGGSSCEQYF.

The V gene is TRBV7-2, the J gene TRBJ2-3; maybe TRBD2 (7 bases). CDR1 SGHTA and CDR2 FQGNSA come from the germline V gene. V was shortened by 7 bases and J by 5 bases, with 19 bases between the two germline ends. The CDR3 totals 15 residues. DNA of the CDR3: TGTGCCAGCAACTCCCCGGGGGGCCCCGGAGATACGCAGTATTTT. Amino acid sequence: CASNSPGGPGDTQYF.